This is a list of T cell receptor beta chains from one sample in a study of T cell responses to AZD1222 COVID-19 vaccine. Clones were read by immunoSEQ multiplex PCR, and TCRdb kept only the in-frame ones, dropping some. The data show tens of thousands of clones, about 90% seen once. The starting material was peripheral blood, obtained on day 0 of MenACWY control vaccination. The receptors derive from an adult in good health. CDR3s include the opening cysteine and the closing phenylalanine or tryptophan. A D gene is named only where the DNA matches it firmly.

V	D	J	CDR3
TRBV10-2	TRBD1	TRBJ1-4	CASTHQGAKNEKLFF
TRBV12-5	.	TRBJ2-5	CASGPPVGETQYF
TRBV5-4	.	TRBJ2-7	CASSLEGVRSSYEQYF
TRBV18	TRBD1	TRBJ1-1	CASSPGAGGTVIEAFF
TRBV19	TRBD1	TRBJ1-1	CASSSQGAWTEAFF
TRBV19	TRBD2	TRBJ2-7	CASLDGGRGRGNYEQYF
TRBV3-1/TRBV3-2	.	TRBJ1-3	CASSQTGRRQGNTIYF
TRBV5-1	.	TRBJ2-2	CASSFKRANTGELFF
TRBV27	.	TRBJ2-1	CASSFSGEQFF
TRBV6-5	.	TRBJ1-6	CASSSEGGYNSPLHF
TRBV7-3	TRBD2	TRBJ2-2	CASSLSSGRGTGELFF
TRBV30	.	TRBJ2-1	CASELSGGSYEQFF
TRBV5-1	TRBD1	TRBJ1-4	CASSSRGREKLFF
TRBV28	.	TRBJ2-5	CASSLPLGNQETQYF
TRBV5-4	.	TRBJ2-7	CASSLTGSNEQYF
TRBV27	.	TRBJ2-7	CASSRAGRSWEQYF
TRBV6-5	.	TRBJ1-1	CASSLQINTEAFF
TRBV27	.	TRBJ1-6	CASSIQGFSYNSPLHF
TRBV28	.	TRBJ1-6	CASSLILSGVLPSPLHF
TRBV2	.	TRBJ1-5	CASSPRTETPQHF
TRBV28	.	TRBJ1-1	CASSEGERGAFF
TRBV27	.	TRBJ1-5	CASSFLSDGDSNQPQHF
TRBV7-8	.	TRBJ2-5	CASSPTGTLAQYF
TRBV3-1/TRBV3-2	.	TRBJ1-1	CASRAGGLGTEAFF
TRBV4-2	TRBD1	TRBJ2-5	CASSQERGTGEETQYF
TRBV14	TRBD1	TRBJ2-3	CASSPGGKQYF
TRBV28	TRBD1	TRBJ1-2	CASSKTGVSYGYTF
TRBV7-6	.	TRBJ2-1	CASSLDPNNEQFF